The 10 T cell receptor beta chains reported below all come from one sample, sequenced in a study of shared clonotypes between healthy human individuals. Positively selected for CCR7, the CD45RO-negative cells used as naive CD8 cells excluded terminally differentiated effector memory CD45RA+ cells. TCRdb's table, derived via immunoSEQ multiplex PCR, lists solely in-frame clones and lacks some. The data hold roughly 2.1 million clones, with approximately 94% observed a single time. Sequenced material: naive CD8+ T cells from PBMCs. The source of these receptors is a man between 18 and 35 years old in good health. Some clones in this sample may be carry-over from other donors' samples.

V usage is TRBV28 and J usage is TRBJ2-1; 7 nucleotides line up with TRBD2. Germline V lookup: CDR1 MDHEN, CDR2 SYDVKM. V lost 5 bases to trimming and J lost 8 bases; unmatched junction nucleotides: 9. CDR3 length: 14 residues. This chain's CDR3 is CASSASLGGDEQFF. The CDR3 region has the DNA TGTGCCAGCAGTGCCTCCCTGGGGGGGGATGAGCAGTTCTTC.

V gene TRBV27 combines with J gene TRBJ2-7; 8 nucleotides agree with TRBD2. Germline values: CDR1 MNHEY, CDR2 SMNVEV (reference sequence). With 0 bases clipped from V and 6 bases from J, the junction kept 10 bases outside the gene matches. The CDR3 loop spans 16 amino acids. This chain's CDR3 is CASSLSPGGGLGEQYF. The CDR3 DNA follows: TGTGCCAGCAGTTTATCGCCGGGCGGGGGGCTGGGCGAGCAGTACTTC.

The CDR3 DNA reads TGTGCCAGCAGCTTGAGCGGGAGGGGAGATACGCAGTATTTT. Its protein product is CASSLSGRGDTQYF. J is TRBJ2-3 and V is TRBV13; TRBD2 aligns across 10 bases. The germline V gene encodes CDR1 PRHDT and CDR2 FYEKMQ (reference sequence). V trimming: 3 bases; J trimming: 5 bases; junction bases outside the gene matches: 2. The CDR3 length is 14 residues.

V usage is TRBV19 and J usage is TRBJ2-3; a weak D match, TRBD1 (7 bases). The V end lost 3 bases, the J end lost 4 bases, and 17 bases lay between the germline ends. The CDR3 is 16 amino acids. Germline V gene sequence: CDR1 LNHDA, CDR2 SQIVND (reference sequence). The DNA of the CDR3 is TGTGCCAGTAGTATGAGGGGGCTAGCGAACGCAGATACGCAGTATTTT. It encodes CASSMRGLANADTQYF.

V is TRBV6-5 and J is TRBJ1-1, with TRBD1 matching over 7 bases. The junction had 7 bases not matched to a gene; V was cut back by 0 bases and J by 6 bases. The CDR3 is 15 amino acids. CDR1 and CDR2 from the germline V gene are MNHEY and SVGAGI. CDR3 loop: CASSYSEGARAEAFF. The CDR3 DNA reads as TGTGCCAGCAGTTACTCGGAGGGGGCAAGGGCTGAAGCTTTCTTT.

The V gene is TRBV7-6, the J gene TRBJ2-1; no clear D gene. Germline-derived CDR1 and CDR2 are SGHVS and FNYEAQ. There are 14 residues in the CDR3. V was trimmed by 1 base and J by 6 bases, leaving 10 bases between them. The CDR3 reads CASSLGSVGNEQFF. CDR3 DNA sequence: TGTGCCAGCAGCTTAGGTTCCGTAGGCAATGAGCAGTTCTTC.

The chain links TRBV29-1 to TRBJ2-7, with TRBD1 as a possible D gene (6 bases). Germline V gives CDR1 SQVTM, CDR2 ANQGSEA. The CDR3 loop spans 13 amino acids. Trimming left V 4 bases short and J 4 bases short, with 14 bases between. DNA for the CDR3: TGCAGCGTTGTTCTGGGGGCTCGGTACGAGCAGTACTTC. This encodes CSVVLGARYEQYF.

The V call is TRBV29-1, the J call TRBJ2-3; 8 bases line up with TRBD2. Looked up from germline, CDR1 is SQVTM and CDR2 is ANQGSEA. V shed 4 bases and J 0 bases; nucleotides not matched to a gene: 0. The CDR3 is 13 amino acids. This chain's CDR3 is CSVASGSTDTQYF. The CDR3 DNA follows: TGCAGCGTTGCTAGCGGGAGCACAGATACGCAGTATTTT.

The table lists this clone with a count of one. The rearrangement joins TRBV7-3 to TRBJ1-1; 10 nucleotides match TRBD1. The CDR3 extends over 13 amino acids. Germline CDR1 SGHTA, CDR2 FQGTGA. Losses at the gene ends were 5 bases for V and 4 bases for J; bases not matched to a gene: 1. This CDR3 is CASSRTGGTEAFF. Here the CDR3 DNA reads TGTGCCAGCAGCCGGACAGGGGGCACTGAAGCTTTCTTT.

Concerning this clone itself: Additional DNA sequences in this sample encode the identical CDR3. The chain couples TRBV7-9 to TRBJ1-1; D not resolved. CDR1 is SEHNR, CDR2 FQNEAQ, per germline (reference sequence). The CDR3 totals 15 residues. Trimming shortened V by 0 bases and J by 3 bases, and 11 bases separated the two germline ends. In DNA, the CDR3 is TGTGCCAGCAGCTTAGCGCTGGGCAGAGACACTGAAGCTTTCTTT. Translating gives CASSLALGRDTEAFF.